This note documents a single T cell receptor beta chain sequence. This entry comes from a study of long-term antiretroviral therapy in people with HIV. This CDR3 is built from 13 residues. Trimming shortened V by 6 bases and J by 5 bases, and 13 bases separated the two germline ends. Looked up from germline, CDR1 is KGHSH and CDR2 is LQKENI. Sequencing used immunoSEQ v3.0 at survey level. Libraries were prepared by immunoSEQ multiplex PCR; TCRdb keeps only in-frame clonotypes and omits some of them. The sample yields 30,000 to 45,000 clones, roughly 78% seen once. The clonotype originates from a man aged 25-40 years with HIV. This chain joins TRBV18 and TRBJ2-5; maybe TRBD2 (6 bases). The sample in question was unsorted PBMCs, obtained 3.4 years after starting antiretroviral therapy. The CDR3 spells CASSQLGGETQYF. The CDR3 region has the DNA TGTGCCAGCTCCCAACTAGGAGGGGAGACCCAGTACTTC.